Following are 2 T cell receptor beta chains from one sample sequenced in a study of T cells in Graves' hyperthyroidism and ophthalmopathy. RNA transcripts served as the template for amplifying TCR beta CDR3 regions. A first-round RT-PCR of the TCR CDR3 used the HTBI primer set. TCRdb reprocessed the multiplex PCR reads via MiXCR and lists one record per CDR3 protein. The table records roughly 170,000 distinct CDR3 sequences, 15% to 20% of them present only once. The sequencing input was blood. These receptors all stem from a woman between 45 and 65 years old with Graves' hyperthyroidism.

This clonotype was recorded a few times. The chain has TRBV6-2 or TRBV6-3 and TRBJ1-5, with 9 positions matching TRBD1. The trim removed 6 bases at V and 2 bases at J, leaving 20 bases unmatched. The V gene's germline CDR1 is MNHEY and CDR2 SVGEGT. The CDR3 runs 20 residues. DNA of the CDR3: TGTGCCAGCAGCCCGAAAATGGGACAGGGACTAAGAATTGGCAATCAGCCCCAGCATTTT. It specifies CASSPKMGQGLRIGNQPQHF.

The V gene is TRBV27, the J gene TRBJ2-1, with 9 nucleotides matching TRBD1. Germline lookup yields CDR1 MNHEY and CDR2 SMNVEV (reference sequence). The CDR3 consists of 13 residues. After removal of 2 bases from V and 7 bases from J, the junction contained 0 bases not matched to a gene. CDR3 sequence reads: CASSLGTGNEQFF. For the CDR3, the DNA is TGTGCCAGCAGTTTAGGGACAGGGAATGAGCAGTTCTTC.